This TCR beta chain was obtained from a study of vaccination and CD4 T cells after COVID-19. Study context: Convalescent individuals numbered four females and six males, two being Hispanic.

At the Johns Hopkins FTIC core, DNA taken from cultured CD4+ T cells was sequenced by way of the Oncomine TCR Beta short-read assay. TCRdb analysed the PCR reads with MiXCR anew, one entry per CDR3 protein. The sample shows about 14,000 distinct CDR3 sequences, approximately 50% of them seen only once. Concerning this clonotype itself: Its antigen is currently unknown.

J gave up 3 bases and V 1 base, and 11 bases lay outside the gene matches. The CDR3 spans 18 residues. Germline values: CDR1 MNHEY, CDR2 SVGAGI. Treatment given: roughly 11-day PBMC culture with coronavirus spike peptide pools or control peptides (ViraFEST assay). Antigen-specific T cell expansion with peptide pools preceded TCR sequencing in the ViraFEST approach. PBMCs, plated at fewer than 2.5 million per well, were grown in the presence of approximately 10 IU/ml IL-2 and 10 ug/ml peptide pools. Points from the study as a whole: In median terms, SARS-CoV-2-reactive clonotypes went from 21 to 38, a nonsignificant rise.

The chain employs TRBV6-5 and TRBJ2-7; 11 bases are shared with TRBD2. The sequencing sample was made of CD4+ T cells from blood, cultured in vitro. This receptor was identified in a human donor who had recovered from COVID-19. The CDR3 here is CASSYWPSLAGGVYEQYF. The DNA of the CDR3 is TGTGCCAGCAGTTACTGGCCCTCCCTAGCGGGAGGAGTCTACGAGCAGTACTTC.